This T cell receptor (beta chain) was captured by sequencing in a study of T-cell memory formation after mild COVID-19. About the study: The two donors had largely donor-specific TCR clusters. Study outcomes and limitations: Clones contracting over day 15 to 85 were CD4/CD8 balanced, with later expanders leaning CD4+.

The V segment lost 3 bases and the J segment 0 bases; nucleotides outside the gene matches: 8. Germline V gene lookup returns CDR1 SGHVS and CDR2 FQNEAQ. The CDR3 contains 17 residues. TCRdb fed the 5' RACE reads into MiXCR, producing one record per CDR3 protein. The sample records about 29,000 distinct CDR3 sequences, approximately 12% being singletons. This clonotype was counted many times. As yet, its antigen is unknown. The specimen sequenced was PBMCs or a T cell subset sorted from them (not recorded which). This receptor was obtained from an adult woman who had mild COVID-19 (a few samples of this study predate the infection). Cell type and time point are not known. The chain combines TRBV7-8 with TRBJ2-7; TRBD2 aligns across 10 bases. The CDR3 DNA is TGTGCCAGCAGCTTTGGTAGAACTAGCGGGACCTCCTACGAGCAGTACTTC. This translates into CASSFGRTSGTSYEQYF.